Below are 23 T cell receptor beta chains sequenced from a single sample in a study of T cell responses to AZD1222 COVID-19 vaccine. Generated by immunoSEQ multiplex PCR, the TCRdb table keeps only in-frame clones and is missing some. Among around 190,000 clones, 85% to 95% were seen once, and the ten largest hold under 2%. The sample here was peripheral blood, taken 28 days after the second AZD1222 dose. These receptors all come from an adult who received the AZD1222 COVID-19 vaccine.

The V and J genes are TRBV29-1 and TRBJ1-2; D is perhaps TRBD1 (5 bases). Trimming took off 4 bases at V and 6 bases at J, with 18 bases between the two ends. The CDR3 runs to 14 residues. Per the germline V gene, CDR1 is SQVTM and CDR2 is ANQGSEA. The CDR3 sequence is CSVGPAEGRDGYTF. Written as DNA, the CDR3 is TGCAGCGTTGGCCCGGCGGAGGGGCGAGATGGCTACACCTTC.

This chain links TRBV15 with TRBJ1-1; no firm D call. The CDR3 length is 13 residues. V shed 0 bases and J shed 4 bases, with 6 bases lying between them. CDR1 and CDR2 from the germline V gene are LNHNV and YYDKDF (reference sequence). Here the CDR3 DNA reads TGTGCCACCAGCAGAGAACGGTCCACTGAAGCTTTCTTT. Its translation: CATSRERSTEAFF.

The V and J genes are TRBV7-2 and TRBJ2-7, with a tentative D call TRBD2 (5 bases). Germline CDR1 and CDR2: SGHTA and FQGNSA. The CDR3 spans 16 residues. V lost 8 bases, J lost 2 bases, and 22 bases lay in between. CDR3 protein: CASSVAPPPVAYEQYF. CDR3 coding DNA: TGTGCCAGCTCGGTAGCGCCTCCGCCCGTCGCCTACGAGCAGTACTTC. The variable domain in full, completed from reference TRBV7-2 and TRBJ2-7, reads GAGVSQSPSNKVTEKGKDVELRCDPISGHTALYWYRQSLGQGLEFLIYFQGNSAPDKSGLPSDRFSAERTGGSVSTLTIQRTQQEDSAVYLCASSVAPPPVAYEQYFGPGTRLTVT.

This clone was observed once. The chain couples TRBV5-1 to TRBJ1-1, with TRBD1 as a possible D gene (5 bases). Germline V gene lookup returns CDR1 SGHRS and CDR2 YFSETQ. The CDR3 is 13 residues long. V gave up 4 bases and J gave up 1 base, with 8 bases separating them. The CDR3 loop reads CASSGAQNTEAFF. CDR3 bases: TGCGCCAGCAGCGGGGCACAGAACACTGAAGCTTTCTTT.

The chain joins TRBV6-4 to TRBJ2-4; possible D gene TRBD2, 5 bases. The CDR3 contains 13 residues. The germline CDR1 and CDR2 sequences are MRHNA and SNTAGT. V lost 2 bases to trimming and J lost 8 bases, with 10 bases between them. In DNA, the CDR3 is TGTGCCAGCAGTGACGGACCGGAGGACATTCAGTACTTC. Its translation: CASSDGPEDIQYF.

In its sample, this clone was seen once. A read error may produce the germline difference seen at one junction end. The chain links TRBV29-1 to TRBJ2-3, with 11 nucleotides matching TRBD1. This CDR3 spans 15 amino acids. Germline V lookup: CDR1 SQVTM, CDR2 ANQGSEA. The CDR3 DNA is TGCAGCGTGGAAGGGACAGGGGGTTCGACAGATACGCAGTATTTT. It yields the protein CSVEGTGGSTDTQYF.

V gene TRBV11-2 combines with J gene TRBJ1-4, with 8 bases fitting TRBD1. The germline V gene encodes CDR1 SGHAT and CDR2 FQNNGV. The trim removed 2 bases at V and 8 bases at J, leaving 10 bases unmatched. The CDR3 contains 16 residues. Here the CDR3 DNA reads TGTGCCAGCAGCTTAACCTGGACAGGGTTGGCAGAAAAACTGTTTTTT. The encoded protein is CASSLTWTGLAEKLFF.

V is TRBV4-2 and J is TRBJ1-5; TRBD1 agrees at 8 bases. J lost 11 bases, V lost 3 bases, and 15 bases had no gene match. The CDR3 extends over 16 amino acids. From germline, CDR1 is LGHNA and CDR2 YNFKEQ. In DNA, the CDR3 is TGTGCCAGCAGCCAGGGGGACAGGCCCTTGTATGAGTCCCAGCATTTT. It specifies CASSQGDRPLYESQHF.

The rearrangement links TRBV7-9 to TRBJ1-1; weak D call: TRBD1 (6 bases). The germline CDR1 and CDR2 sequences are SEHNR and FQNEAQ (reference sequence). This CDR3 is built from 12 residues. Deletions cut 5 bases from V and 8 bases from J, with 12 bases between. The CDR3 region is CASSKQGTEAFF. The CDR3 nucleotides read TGTGCCAGCAGCAAACAGGGAACAGAAGCTTTCTTT.

The J gene is TRBJ1-3, the V gene TRBV21-1; TRBD1 was called by the table and not checked on the DNA. TRBV21-1 is classified as a pseudogene. The CDR3 covers 15 residues. The CDR3 spells CASSKGQGKGNAIYF. DNA for the CDR3: TGTGCCAGCAGCAAGGGACAGGGGAAAGGAAACGCCATATATTTT.

The V and J genes are TRBV9 and TRBJ2-2; 7 nucleotides agree with TRBD2. Trimming at V came to 2 bases and at J to 8 bases, leaving 9 bases not matched to a gene. Germline lookup yields CDR1 SGDLS and CDR2 YYNGEE. This CDR3 comprises 15 residues. For the CDR3, the DNA is TGTGCCAGCAGCGTCCAGGGAGGGCCGTTAGGGGAGCTGTTTTTT. It translates to CASSVQGGPLGELFF.

The chain joins TRBV2 to TRBJ1-4; 7 nucleotides match TRBD1. Germline V lookup: CDR1 SNHLY, CDR2 FYNNEI. V shed 4 bases, J shed 0 bases, and the junction held 2 bases outside the gene matches. There are 15 residues in the CDR3. The CDR3 sequence is CASSGQGTTNEKLFF. The CDR3, as DNA: TGTGCCAGCAGTGGACAGGGCACAACTAATGAAAAACTGTTTTTT.

The chain joins TRBV7-2 to TRBJ1-2; TRBD1 is a possible D gene (6 bases). This CDR3 region has 16 residues. The V gene's germline CDR1 is SGHTA and CDR2 FQGNSA. V gave up 4 bases and J gave up 0 bases, with 15 bases separating them. As DNA, the CDR3 is TGTGCCAGCAGCTCTGCGCTAGGACAGTCTAACTATGGCTACACCTTC. Protein product: CASSSALGQSNYGYTF.

This clone has only one observation. The rearrangement links TRBV6-5 to TRBJ1-1, with D hard to call. Germline CDR1 MNHEY, CDR2 SVGAGI. The ends were cut back, 4 bases at V and 7 bases at J, with 7 bases in the middle. The CDR3 runs 11 residues. The CDR3 protein is CASSFLSEAFF. The CDR3 region has the DNA TGTGCCAGCAGTTTCCTCAGTGAAGCTTTCTTT.

V usage is TRBV5-1 and J usage is TRBJ2-7, with 9 bases matching TRBD1. Germline CDR1 SGHRS, CDR2 YFSETQ. There are 16 residues in the CDR3. V shed 2 bases and J 2 bases; nucleotides not matched to a gene: 8. CDR3: CASSFDGTGITYEQYF. The DNA of the CDR3 is TGCGCCAGCAGCTTCGATGGGACAGGGATTACCTACGAGCAGTACTTC.

The genes are TRBV4-3 and TRBJ1-1; D unclear. Germline CDR1 is LGHNA and CDR2 is YSLEER. Between the trimmed V and J ends, which lost 1 base and 4 bases, there was a span of 13 bases. This CDR3 contains 15 residues. The CDR3 nucleotides are TGCGCCAGCAGCCAAGGCTTAAGCTGGGGCACTGAAGCTTTCTTT. This translates into CASSQGLSWGTEAFF.

The chain links TRBV25-1 to TRBJ1-1, with D hard to call. Trimming removed 3 bases at V and 6 bases at J, with 11 bases between. CDR1 and CDR2 from the germline V gene are MGHDK and SYGVNS. The CDR3 contains 13 residues. The CDR3 nucleotides are TGTGCCAGCAGTGACCCTGGGCCGGCTGAAGCTTTCTTT. Residues: CASSDPGPAEAFF.

This sequence joins TRBV5-1 and TRBJ1-2; 7 bases are a match to TRBD1. With V trimmed by 4 bases and J by 6 bases, 15 bases remained unmatched. Germline V gene data show CDR1 as SGHRS and CDR2 as YFSETQ. There are 16 residues in the CDR3. The CDR3 sequence is CASSPQGDMTVDGYTF. For the CDR3, the DNA is TGCGCCAGCAGCCCCCAGGGGGACATGACCGTGGATGGCTACACCTTC.

This chain joins TRBV19 and TRBJ2-2; D is uncertain. V was cut by 1 base and J by 1 base, with 7 bases left in between. The CDR3 extends over 15 amino acids. Germline V gives CDR1 LNHDA, CDR2 SQIVND (reference sequence). The CDR3 DNA sequence: TGTGCCAGTAGTATAGGGGGTGGGAACACCGGGGAGCTGTTTTTT. As protein: CASSIGGGNTGELFF.

For this clone: Other DNA sequences in the same sample also yield this CDR3. V usage is TRBV7-3 and J usage is TRBJ1-1, with D possibly TRBD1 on 5 matching bases. In germline, CDR1 is SGHTA, CDR2 FQGTGA. Trimming removed 2 bases from V and 3 bases from J, with 7 bases in between. This CDR3 has 13 amino acids. The DNA for the CDR3 is TGTGCCAGCAGCTTACAGGGACACACTGAAGCTTTCTTT. This sequence encodes CASSLQGHTEAFF. The full variable domain, with the rest looked up from reference TRBV7-3 and TRBJ1-1, is GAGVSQTPSNKVTEKGKYVELRCDPISGHTALYWYRQSLGQGPEFLIYFQGTGAADDSGLPNDRFFAVRPEGSVSTLKIQRTERGDSAVYLCASSLQGHTEAFFGQGTRLTVV.

This clone was found once. This rearrangement joins TRBV14 to TRBJ1-3, with 7 bases aligning to TRBD1. The germline V gene has CDR1 SGHDN and CDR2 FVKESK. The CDR3 is 13 residues long. The trim removed 4 bases at V and 5 bases at J, leaving 2 bases unmatched. The CDR3 reads CASSRQGRNTIYF. Written as DNA, the CDR3 is TGTGCCAGCAGCCGACAGGGACGAAACACCATATATTTT.

The chain has TRBV14 and TRBJ1-1; D is unclear. CDR1 is SGHDN, CDR2 FVKESK, per germline. The V and J ends lost 4 bases and 1 base respectively, with 19 bases between them. CDR3 length: 17 amino acids. Written as DNA, the CDR3 is TGTGCCAGCAGCCTTTTCGGGGTTTACGACTCGAACACTGAAGCTTTCTTT. Its translation: CASSLFGVYDSNTEAFF.

The genes are TRBV19 and TRBJ1-5; D is unresolved. From germline, CDR1 is LNHDA and CDR2 SQIVND (reference sequence). The CDR3 spans 17 residues. V was trimmed by 1 base and J by 2 bases, leaving 15 bases between them. In nucleotides, the CDR3 is TGTGCCAGTAGTATAGCCAGATTTCTATTTCGCAATCAGCCCCAGCATTTT. Translated: CASSIARFLFRNQPQHF.